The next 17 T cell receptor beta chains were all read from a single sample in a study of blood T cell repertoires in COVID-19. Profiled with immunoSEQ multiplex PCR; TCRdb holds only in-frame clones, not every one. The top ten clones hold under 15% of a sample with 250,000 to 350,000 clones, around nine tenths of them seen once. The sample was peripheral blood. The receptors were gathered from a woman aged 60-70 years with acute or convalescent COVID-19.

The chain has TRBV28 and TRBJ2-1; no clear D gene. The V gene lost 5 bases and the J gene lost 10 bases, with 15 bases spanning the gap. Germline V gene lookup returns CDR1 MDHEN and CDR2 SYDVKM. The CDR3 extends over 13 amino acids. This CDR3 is CASSPGSRYEQFF. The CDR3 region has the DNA TGTGCCAGCAGTCCTGGGTCCAGGTACGAGCAGTTCTTC.

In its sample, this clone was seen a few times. CDR3 protein: CASSLGTGAYNSPLHF. For the CDR3, the DNA is TGTGCCAGCAGCTTAGGGACAGGGGCTTATAATTCACCCCTCCACTTT. The chain joins TRBV5-6 to TRBJ1-6; 10 nucleotides agree with TRBD1. This CDR3 is 16 amino acids long. Germline trimming cut 2 bases from V and 4 bases from J; bases unmatched to any gene: 3. Germline CDR1 SGHDT, CDR2 YYEEEE.

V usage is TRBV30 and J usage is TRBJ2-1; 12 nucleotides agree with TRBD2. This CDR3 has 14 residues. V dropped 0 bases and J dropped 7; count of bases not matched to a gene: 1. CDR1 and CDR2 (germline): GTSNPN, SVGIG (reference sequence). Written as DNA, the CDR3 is TGTGCCTGGAGTGTGACTAGCGGGAGTAATGAGCAGTTCTTC. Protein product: CAWSVTSGSNEQFF.

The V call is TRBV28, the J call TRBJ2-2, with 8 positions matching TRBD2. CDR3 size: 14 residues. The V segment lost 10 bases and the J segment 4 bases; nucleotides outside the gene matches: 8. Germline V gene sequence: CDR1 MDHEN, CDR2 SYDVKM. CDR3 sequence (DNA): TGTGCCACCCGTGCGGGGGGTGGCACCGGGGAGCTGTTTTTT. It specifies CATRAGGGTGELFF.

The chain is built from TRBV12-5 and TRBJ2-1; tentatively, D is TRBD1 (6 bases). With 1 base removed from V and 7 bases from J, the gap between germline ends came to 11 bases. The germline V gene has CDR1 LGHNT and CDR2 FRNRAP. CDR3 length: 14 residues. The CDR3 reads CASGLGQAGNEQFF. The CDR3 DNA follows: TGTGCTAGTGGTTTGGGACAGGCAGGGAATGAGCAGTTCTTC.

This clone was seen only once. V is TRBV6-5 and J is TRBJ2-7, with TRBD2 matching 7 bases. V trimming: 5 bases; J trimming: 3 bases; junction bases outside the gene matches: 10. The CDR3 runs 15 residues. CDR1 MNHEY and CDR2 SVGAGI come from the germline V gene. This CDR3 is CASSLSGGELYEQYF. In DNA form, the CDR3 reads TGTGCCAGCAGTCTGAGTGGGGGGGAACTCTACGAGCAGTACTTC.

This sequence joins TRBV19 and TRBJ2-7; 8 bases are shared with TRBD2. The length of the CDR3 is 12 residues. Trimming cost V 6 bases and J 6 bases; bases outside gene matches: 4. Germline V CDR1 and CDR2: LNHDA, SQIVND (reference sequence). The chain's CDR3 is CASSRGGAEQYF. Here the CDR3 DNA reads TGTGCCAGTAGCCGGGGGGGGGCCGAGCAGTACTTC.

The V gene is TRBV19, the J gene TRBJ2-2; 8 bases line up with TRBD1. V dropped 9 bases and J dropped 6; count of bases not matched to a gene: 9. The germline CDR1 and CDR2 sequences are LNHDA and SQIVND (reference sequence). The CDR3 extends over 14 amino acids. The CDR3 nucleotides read TGTGCCAGCAGCCGCCAGGGGGCGGCCGGGGAGCTGTTTTTT. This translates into CASSRQGAAGELFF.

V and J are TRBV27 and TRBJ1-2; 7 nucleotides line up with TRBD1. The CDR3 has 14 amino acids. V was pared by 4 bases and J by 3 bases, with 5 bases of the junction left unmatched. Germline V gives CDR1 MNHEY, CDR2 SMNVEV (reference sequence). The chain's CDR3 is CASSSGQLDYGYTF. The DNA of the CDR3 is TGTGCCAGCAGTTCGGGACAGTTGGACTATGGCTACACCTTC.

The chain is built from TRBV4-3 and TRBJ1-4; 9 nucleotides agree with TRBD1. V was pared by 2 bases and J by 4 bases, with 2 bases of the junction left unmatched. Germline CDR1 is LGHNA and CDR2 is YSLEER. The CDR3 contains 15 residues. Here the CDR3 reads CASSQKDRGNEKLFF. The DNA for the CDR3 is TGCGCCAGCAGCCAAAAGGACAGGGGTAATGAAAAACTGTTTTTT.

The DNA for the CDR3 is TGTGCCAGCAGCTCCCGGAGCGGGGGTGTCTCCTACGAGCAGTACTTC. Translating it yields CASSSRSGGVSYEQYF. The V call is TRBV7-2, the J call TRBJ2-7; 8 bases map to TRBD2. Germline CDR1 and CDR2: SGHTA and FQGNSA. V gave up 4 bases and J gave up 0 bases; unmatched junction bases: 8. CDR3 length: 16 residues.

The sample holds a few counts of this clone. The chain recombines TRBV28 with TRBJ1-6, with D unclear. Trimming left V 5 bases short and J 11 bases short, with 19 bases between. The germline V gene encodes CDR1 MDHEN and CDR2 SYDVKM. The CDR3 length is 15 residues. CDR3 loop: CASSQAVHNSPPLHF. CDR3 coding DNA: TGTGCCAGCAGTCAGGCCGTCCATAATTCACCACCCCTCCACTTT.

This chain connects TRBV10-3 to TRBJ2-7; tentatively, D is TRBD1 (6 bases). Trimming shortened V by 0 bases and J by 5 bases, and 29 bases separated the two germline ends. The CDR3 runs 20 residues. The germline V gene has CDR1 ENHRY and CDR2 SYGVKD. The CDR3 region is CAISESKGQGPWWKTDEQYF. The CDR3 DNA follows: TGTGCCATCAGTGAGTCGAAGGGGCAGGGGCCCTGGTGGAAAACCGACGAGCAGTACTTC.

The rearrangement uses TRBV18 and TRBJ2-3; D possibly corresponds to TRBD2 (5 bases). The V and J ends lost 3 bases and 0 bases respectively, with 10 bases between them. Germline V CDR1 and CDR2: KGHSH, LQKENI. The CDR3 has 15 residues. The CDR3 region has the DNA TGTGCCAGCTCACCCGTCGGGGATAGCACAGATACGCAGTATTTT. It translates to CASSPVGDSTDTQYF.

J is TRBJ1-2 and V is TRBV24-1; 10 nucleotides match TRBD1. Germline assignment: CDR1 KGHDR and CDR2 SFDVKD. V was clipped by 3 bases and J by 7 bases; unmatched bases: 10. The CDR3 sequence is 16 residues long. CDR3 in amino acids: CATSDTGTGAGGGYTF. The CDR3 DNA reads TGTGCCACCAGTGATACCGGGACAGGGGCGGGAGGTGGCTACACCTTC.

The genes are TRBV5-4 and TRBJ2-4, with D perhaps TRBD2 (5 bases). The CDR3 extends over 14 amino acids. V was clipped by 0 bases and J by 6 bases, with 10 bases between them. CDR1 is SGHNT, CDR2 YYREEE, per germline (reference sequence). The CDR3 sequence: CASSLGAEGNIQYF. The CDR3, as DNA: TGTGCCAGCAGCTTGGGGGCAGAGGGAAACATTCAGTACTTC.

This chain's CDR3 is CASSAESNEQFF. In DNA form, the CDR3 reads TGTGCCAGCAGTGCCGAGTCCAATGAGCAGTTCTTC. V usage is TRBV5-6 and J usage is TRBJ2-1; D uncertain. The CDR3 consists of 12 residues. Trimming took 5 bases from V and 6 from J, leaving 9 bases between them. Germline V gene lookup returns CDR1 SGHDT and CDR2 YYEEEE.